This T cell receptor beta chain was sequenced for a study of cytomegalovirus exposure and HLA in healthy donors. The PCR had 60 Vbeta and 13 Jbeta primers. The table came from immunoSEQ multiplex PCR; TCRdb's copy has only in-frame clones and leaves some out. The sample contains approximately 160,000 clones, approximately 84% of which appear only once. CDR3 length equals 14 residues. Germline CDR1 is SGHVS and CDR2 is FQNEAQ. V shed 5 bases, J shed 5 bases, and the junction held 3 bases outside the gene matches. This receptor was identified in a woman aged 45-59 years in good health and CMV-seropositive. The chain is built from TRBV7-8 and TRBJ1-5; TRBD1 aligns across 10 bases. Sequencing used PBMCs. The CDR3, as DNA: TGTGCCAGCAGCCCGACAGGGGGCTATCAGCCCCAGCATTTT. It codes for CASSPTGGYQPQHF.